Presented here are 3 T cell receptor beta chains from one specimen sequenced in a study of identical twins. TCRdb independently ran MiXCR on the 5' RACE reads; one entry per CDR3 protein. The sample shows nearly 900,000 distinct CDR3 sequences, about 12% of them seen only once. The sample was also linked to a second study, of yellow fever vaccine responses in identical twins.

The specimen sequenced was PBMCs. The receptors were sampled from a woman aged 18 to 35 in good health.

This clonotype was picked up many times. The V gene is TRBV12-3 or TRBV12-4, the J gene TRBJ2-5, with TRBD2 matching 13 bases. CDR3 length: 15 residues. Germline trimming cut 4 bases from V and 1 base from J; bases unmatched to any gene: 0. The CDR3 loop reads CASSWTSGSQETQYF. DNA of the CDR3: TGTGCCAGCAGTTGGACTAGCGGGAGCCAAGAGACCCAGTACTTC.

This clonotype was seen more than once but under ten times. The chain recombines TRBV6-1 with TRBJ2-1; TRBD2 might be the D (7 bases). This CDR3 comprises 18 residues. Trimming cost V 6 bases and J 7 bases, with 28 bases left between them. CDR1 and CDR2 (germline): MNHNS, SASEGT. The chain's CDR3 is CASRQPRAGDKAGNEQFF. The CDR3 region has the DNA TGTGCCAGCAGACAACCTCGGGCGGGGGACAAAGCGGGGAATGAGCAGTTCTTC.

This clonotype was counted a few times. The rearrangement uses TRBV20-1 and TRBJ2-7, with 10 bases aligning to TRBD2. Germline-derived CDR1 and CDR2 are DFQATT and SNEGSKA (reference sequence). This CDR3 comprises 17 residues. Trimming removed 1 base from V and 5 bases from J; junction bases left unmatched: 14. As DNA, the CDR3 is TGCAGTGCTAGAGGAAGGGTCGGTAGCGGGGGGTACCACGAGCAGTACGTC. Translated: CSARGRVGSGGYHEQYV.